These 31 T cell receptor beta chains originate from one sample sequenced in a study of cytomegalovirus exposure and HLA in healthy donors. The PCR employed 60 Vbeta primers together with 13 Jbeta primers. Assay: immunoSEQ multiplex PCR; the TCRdb copy retains only in-frame clones and omits some. Among over 100,000 clones, around 74% were seen once, and the ten largest hold 6% to 8%. Sequenced sample: PBMCs. The receptors derive from a male donor in good health and CMV-seronegative.

The gene calls are TRBV18 and TRBJ2-5; D is unresolved. There are 12 residues in the CDR3. V lost 5 bases and J 0 bases, leaving 4 bases between the germline ends. Looked up from germline, CDR1 is KGHSH and CDR2 is LQKENI. The CDR3 DNA reads TGTGCCAGCTCATCTGACCAAGAGACCCAGTACTTC. This codes for CASSSDQETQYF.

The rearrangement links TRBV30 to TRBJ2-5, with 7 bases lining up with TRBD1. The CDR3 loop spans 15 amino acids. Trimming removed 0 bases from V and 7 bases from J; junction bases left unmatched: 11. Germline V gene data show CDR1 as GTSNPN and CDR2 as SVGIG (reference sequence). CDR3 region: CAWSVFRQGSRTQYF. CDR3 DNA: TGTGCCTGGAGTGTATTTCGACAGGGTTCCAGGACCCAGTACTTC. Filled out from reference TRBV30 and TRBJ2-5, the complete variable domain reads SQTIHQWPATLVQPVGSPLSLECTVEGTSNPNLYWYRQAAGRGLQLLFYSVGIGQISSEVPQNLSASRPQDRQFILSSKKLLLSDSGFYLCAWSVFRQGSRTQYFGPGTRLLVL.

V gene TRBV5-1 combines with J gene TRBJ2-7; 9 bases line up with TRBD2. V lost 6 bases and J lost 2; bases outside the gene matches: 6. This CDR3 has 14 amino acids. Germline CDR1 reads SGHRS; CDR2 reads YFSETQ. The CDR3 here is CASNWAGGAYEQYF. DNA of the CDR3: TGCGCCAGCAATTGGGCGGGAGGGGCCTACGAGCAGTACTTC.

The rearrangement uses TRBV6-5 and TRBJ2-7; perhaps TRBD1 as D (5 bases). Germline V gene lookup returns CDR1 MNHEY and CDR2 SVGAGI. CDR3 length: 14 residues. V lost 6 bases and J 4 bases, leaving 16 bases between the germline ends. CDR3 nucleotides: TGTGCCAGCAGAGCAGGGTTCGGACCTTACGAGCAGTACTTC. Its protein product is CASRAGFGPYEQYF.

The chain couples TRBV30 to TRBJ2-7, with D perhaps matching TRBD1 (6 bases). Trimming pared 1 base from V and 0 bases from J, leaving 13 bases between. This CDR3 spans 15 amino acids. Looked up from germline, CDR1 is GTSNPN and CDR2 is SVGIG (reference sequence). CDR3 sequence reads: CAWSAPQGISYEQYF. CDR3 sequence (DNA): TGTGCCTGGAGTGCCCCACAGGGAATCTCCTACGAGCAGTACTTC.

This sequence joins TRBV4-3 and TRBJ1-2; 8 positions agree with TRBD1. Germline V gives CDR1 LGHNA, CDR2 YSLEER. The length of the CDR3 is 15 residues. The V gene end was trimmed by 3 bases and the J gene end by 3 bases; junction bases not matched to a gene: 6. This chain's CDR3 is CASSHDRGSHYGYTF. The CDR3 DNA reads as TGCGCCAGCAGCCACGACAGGGGAAGTCACTATGGCTACACCTTC.

The CDR3 DNA reads as TGTGCCAGCAGTTTACGCTCTAGCGGGAGGATTGACGAGCAGTACTTC. Translated, it gives CASSLRSSGRIDEQYF. V usage is TRBV28 and J usage is TRBJ2-5, with TRBD2 matching 11 bases. With the DNA end fitting TRBJ2-7 better, the J assignment may be wrong. Germline CDR1 is MDHEN and CDR2 is SYDVKM. The CDR3 runs to 16 residues.

This clone has only one observation. V usage is TRBV18 and J usage is TRBJ2-5, with TRBD2 matching 13 bases. This CDR3 is built from 19 residues. V was pared by 5 bases and J by 2 bases, with 14 bases of the junction left unmatched. The germline gives CDR1 KGHSH, CDR2 LQKENI. The CDR3 bases are TGTGCCAGCTCATCACTCGGAGGGACTAGCGGGGAGGGGCAAGAGACCCAGTACTTC. It specifies CASSSLGGTSGEGQETQYF.

Written as DNA, the CDR3 is TGCGCCAGCAGCCAAGAGGGCAGGATAAGGGAAAAACTGTTTTTT. Its protein product is CASSQEGRIREKLFF. The chain uses TRBV4-3 and TRBJ1-4, with D unresolved. The CDR3 runs 15 residues. V gave up 0 bases and J gave up 8 bases, with 13 bases separating them. The V gene's germline CDR1 is LGHNA and CDR2 YSLEER.

In its sample, this clone was seen once. The chain's CDR3 is CASSLSKGDGTEAFF. The CDR3 nucleotides read TGTGCCAGCAGTTTATCAAAGGGGGACGGCACTGAAGCTTTCTTT. The J gene is TRBJ1-1, the V gene TRBV28, with a weak D call TRBD1 (6 bases). This CDR3 has 15 residues. V was pared by 1 base and J by 4 bases, with 13 bases between. In germline, CDR1 is MDHEN, CDR2 SYDVKM.

This rearrangement joins TRBV28 to TRBJ2-7; the D gene is possibly TRBD1 (6 bases). Trimming cost V 2 bases and J 1 base, with 9 bases left between them. The CDR3 is made up of 14 amino acids. Germline V gene lookup returns CDR1 MDHEN and CDR2 SYDVKM. CDR3 DNA sequence: TGTGCCAGCAGTTTAGGTGGACAGTCCTACGAGCAGTACTTC. Its protein is CASSLGGQSYEQYF.

A single count supports this clone. The V and J genes are TRBV11-2 and TRBJ1-1; perhaps TRBD1 as D (5 bases). The V gene's germline CDR1 is SGHAT and CDR2 FQNNGV. Between the trimmed V and J ends, which lost 1 base and 7 bases, there was a span of 10 bases. The length of the CDR3 is 13 residues. The CDR3 sequence is CASSLGVDSEAFF. The CDR3 DNA reads as TGTGCCAGCAGCTTAGGGGTAGACAGTGAAGCTTTCTTT.

The chain employs TRBV9 and TRBJ2-7, with 9 bases aligning to TRBD2. Germline loops: CDR1 SGDLS, CDR2 YYNGEE. CDR3 length: 14 residues. With V trimmed by 3 bases and J by 3 bases, 4 bases remained unmatched. The chain's CDR3 is CASSDSGRGYEQYF. The CDR3 DNA reads TGTGCCAGCAGCGATAGCGGGAGAGGCTACGAGCAGTACTTC.

This chain links TRBV7-3 with TRBJ2-1; unclear D gene. V lost 0 bases and J lost 6, with 12 bases in between. CDR3 size: 15 residues. Germline V gives CDR1 SGHTA, CDR2 FQGTGA. The CDR3 reads CASSLTVGSFNEQFF. The CDR3 DNA reads TGTGCCAGCAGCTTAACGGTGGGCAGCTTCAATGAGCAGTTCTTC.

J is TRBJ1-4 and V is TRBV7-9; tentatively, D is TRBD1 (5 bases). CDR1 and CDR2 from the germline V gene are SEHNR and FQNEAQ (reference sequence). V was cut by 4 bases and J by 6 bases, with 18 bases left in between. The CDR3 contains 16 residues. The CDR3 protein is CASSSKLGATDEKLFF. The CDR3 nucleotides read TGTGCCAGCAGCTCCAAGTTAGGGGCGACGGATGAAAAACTGTTTTTT.

The chain joins TRBV7-9 to TRBJ2-7; 9 bases agree with TRBD2. This CDR3 contains 17 residues. CDR1 is SEHNR and CDR2 is FQNEAQ in the germline V gene (reference sequence). V lost 5 bases and J lost 2; bases outside the gene matches: 13. The CDR3 DNA reads as TGTGCCAGCAGCGACCTGCATAGCGGGAGCACCCCCTACGAGCAGTACTTC. Amino acid sequence: CASSDLHSGSTPYEQYF.

This clone appeared a single time. The V and J genes are TRBV4-3 and TRBJ2-3, with a possible D match to TRBD2 (6 bases). The germline V gene encodes CDR1 LGHNA and CDR2 YSLEER. V was clipped by 4 bases and J by 4 bases, with 9 bases between them. This CDR3 spans 13 amino acids. In DNA form, the CDR3 reads TGCGCCAGCAGCCCTCGGAGGGCAGATACGCAGTATTTT. It encodes CASSPRRADTQYF.

The chain uses TRBV7-6 and TRBJ2-2, with D tentatively TRBD1 (6 bases). Trimming removed 1 base from V and 4 bases from J, with 13 bases in between. This CDR3 contains 16 residues. Germline CDR1 reads SGHVS; CDR2 reads FNYEAQ. The DNA of the CDR3 is TGTGCCAGCAGCTTAGTCGCAGGGGATCCCACCGGGGAGCTGTTTTTT. Amino acids: CASSLVAGDPTGELFF.

The chain combines TRBV11-2 with TRBJ2-3; D perhaps matches TRBD2 (5 bases). Trimming cost V 3 bases and J 4 bases, with 8 bases left between them. The CDR3 length is 13 residues. The germline gives CDR1 SGHAT, CDR2 FQNNGV. This chain's CDR3 is CASSFPAADTQYF. DNA for the CDR3: TGTGCCAGCAGCTTCCCAGCGGCAGATACGCAGTATTTT.

The genes are TRBV5-1 and TRBJ2-1; TRBD2 matches 10 bases. With V trimmed by 0 bases and J by 2 bases, 11 bases remained unmatched. The germline gives CDR1 SGHRS, CDR2 YFSETQ. CDR3 size: 19 residues. The CDR3 DNA follows: TGCGCCAGCAGCTTGGCCTGGGCTAGCGGGAGTCCCACCTACAATGAGCAGTTCTTC. Translation: CASSLAWASGSPTYNEQFF.

The rearrangement joins TRBV23-1 to TRBJ2-4; 7 bases map to TRBD1. TRBV23-1 is an ORF, and what it does is uncertain. The CDR3 loop spans 15 amino acids. V was clipped by 4 bases and J by 1 base; unmatched bases: 4. The CDR3 here is CASSPQDRAKNIQYF. The CDR3 coding sequence is TGCGCCAGCAGTCCTCAGGACAGGGCCAAAAACATTCAGTACTTC.

A word on this clone: The junction and the germline gene differ at one end; a read error may be behind it. The chain carries TRBV6-1 and TRBJ2-5; D is possibly TRBD2 (5 bases). CDR1 MNHNS and CDR2 SASEGT come from the germline V gene. The CDR3 covers 14 residues. CDR3 in amino acids: CASSEVPSSKTQYF. CDR3 DNA sequence: TGTGCCAGCAGCGAAGTCCCTAGCAGTAAGACCCAGTACTTC.

The rearrangement joins TRBV2 to TRBJ2-1, with 7 bases matching TRBD1. This CDR3 has 15 amino acids. Losses at the gene ends were 7 bases for V and 7 bases for J; bases not matched to a gene: 13. Germline V gene lookup returns CDR1 SNHLY and CDR2 FYNNEI. The CDR3 protein is CASTTQGILVNEQFF. The CDR3 DNA is TGTGCCAGCACCACACAGGGGATCCTCGTTAATGAGCAGTTCTTC.

This sequence joins TRBV6-1 and TRBJ2-3; 10 nucleotides match TRBD2. Germline-derived CDR1 and CDR2 are MNHNS and SASEGT. CDR3 size: 16 residues. V was pared by 4 bases and J by 3 bases, with 7 bases of the junction left unmatched. The CDR3 region has the DNA TGTGCCAGCAGTGGATTAGCGGGGGGTGAGACAGATACGCAGTATTTT. The encoded protein is CASSGLAGGETDTQYF.

The CDR3 DNA sequence: TGCGCCAGCAGCCAAACACGTACCTACGAGCAGTACTTC. Protein product: CASSQTRTYEQYF. The chain combines TRBV4-3 with TRBJ2-7; D is uncertain. The CDR3 loop spans 13 amino acids. Germline V gene sequence: CDR1 LGHNA, CDR2 YSLEER. Trimming removed 2 bases at V and 2 bases at J, with 7 bases between.

The V call is TRBV2, the J call TRBJ2-1; the match to TRBD2 covers 15 bases. Germline CDR1 and CDR2: SNHLY and FYNNEI. The CDR3 covers 17 residues. Trimming took 5 bases from V and 5 from J; bases not matched to a gene: 7. As DNA, the CDR3 is TGTGCCAGCAGTTTTTCTGGACTAGCGGGGGGGCACAATGAGCAGTTCTTC. This sequence encodes CASSFSGLAGGHNEQFF.

The chain is built from TRBV6-6 and TRBJ1-2; D not resolved. The length of the CDR3 is 13 residues. Germline V lookup: CDR1 MNHNY, CDR2 SVGAGI (reference sequence). Deletions cut 6 bases from V and 2 bases from J, with 10 bases between. CDR3 amino acids: CASSPTGNYGYTF. The CDR3 nucleotides read TGTGCCAGCAGCCCGACGGGGAACTATGGCTACACCTTC.

Written as DNA, the CDR3 is TGTGCCAGCAGCTTAGGGGGCGGGCTAGCGGGGGTGAACCAAGAGACCCAGTACTTC. Amino acids: CASSLGGGLAGVNQETQYF. The rearrangement joins TRBV7-9 to TRBJ2-5, with 10 nucleotides matching TRBD2. The germline gives CDR1 SEHNR, CDR2 FQNEAQ (reference sequence). This CDR3 is 19 amino acids long. The ends lost 1 base at V and 0 bases at J; junction bases unmatched: 11.

This clone was detected once. This sequence joins TRBV28 and TRBJ1-5, with 10 nucleotides matching TRBD1. J gave up 4 bases and V 2 bases, and 5 bases lay outside the gene matches. CDR1 is MDHEN and CDR2 is SYDVKM in the germline V gene. This CDR3 has 16 residues. The CDR3 DNA is TGTGCCAGCAGTTTACCGGACAGGGGGAGGAATCAGCCCCAGCATTTT. This sequence encodes CASSLPDRGRNQPQHF.

This clone appeared a few times. This chain links TRBV6-6 with TRBJ2-7, with TRBD1 matching over 7 bases. The V gene's germline CDR1 is MNHNY and CDR2 SVGAGI (reference sequence). J was trimmed by 5 bases and V by 2 bases; bases with no gene match: 6. The CDR3 loop spans 14 amino acids. The CDR3 sequence is CASSYGTARHEQYF. The CDR3 nucleotides are TGTGCCAGCAGTTACGGGACAGCCAGACACGAGCAGTACTTC.

In its sample, this clone was seen once. The junction shows a germline mismatch at one end, possibly a read error. This sample also contains other DNA sequences that code for the same CDR3. This chain links TRBV28 with TRBJ1-6, with D maybe TRBD1 (5 bases). The length of the CDR3 is 16 residues. Germline CDR1 reads MDHEN; CDR2 reads SYDVKM. CDR3 amino acids: CASSSPGSFQNSPLHF. The DNA for the CDR3 is TGTGCCAGCAGTTCCCCAGGGTCATTCCAAAATTCCCCCCTCCACTTT.